This T cell receptor (beta chain) was retrieved from a study of T cells expressing NK-cell markers. Study details: Sorted CD3+CD56+NKG2C+, CD3+CD56+NKG2C- and CD3+CD56-NKG2C+ T cells supplied TCR beta repertoires. Seropositivity for HCMV was found in seven of the eight sequenced donors, with one seronegative. The study, taken as a whole, reports: Leadership of the CD3+CD56-NKG2C+ fraction also belonged to these clonotypes in several donors.

TCRdb reprocessed the 5' RACE reads and stores each CDR3 protein as one record, lacking DNA. Its clone listing holds about 260,000 distinct CDR3 sequences. The germline V gene has CDR1 SGDLS and CDR2 YYNGEE. The CDR3 extends over 13 amino acids. Concerning this clonotype itself: Its cognate antigen is unknown.

Material for sequencing was blood T cells: a sorted CD56 or NKG2C T cell subset, CD4+ or CD8+ T cells, or bulk PBMC T cells (not recorded which). The chain has TRBV9 and TRBJ1-5. The source is a woman aged 18-69 years in good health. CDR3 protein: CASSVGVGMSQHF. Drawing the rest from reference TRBV9 and TRBJ1-5, the complete variable domain is DSGVTQTPKHLITATGQRVTLRCSPRSGDLSVYWYQQSLDQGLQFLIQYYNGEERAKGNILERFSAQQFPDLHSELNLSSLELGDSALYFCASSVGVGMSQHFGDGTRLSIL.